Following are 3 T cell receptor beta chains from one sample sequenced in a study of T cells after yellow fever vaccination. MiXCR, applied by TCRdb to the 5' RACE reads, yields one record per CDR3 protein. Of fewer than 100,000 distinct CDR3 sequences in the sample, approximately 6.3% are singletons; the top ten hold 35% to 50%. The starting material was CD8+ T cells sorted from PBMCs, obtained 10 days after the yellow fever booster vaccination. These receptors were obtained from a man aged 18 to 30 who received the YFV17D yellow fever vaccine.

This clonotype was counted between two and nine times. The rearrangement joins TRBV19 to TRBJ1-6; unclear D gene. The V end lost 3 bases, the J end lost 7 bases, and 7 bases lay between the germline ends. CDR3 size: 13 residues. From germline, CDR1 is LNHDA and CDR2 SQIVND (reference sequence). The CDR3 nucleotides are TGTGCCAGTAGTATTTGGGGAAATTCACCCCTCCACTTT. Protein product: CASSIWGNSPLHF.

The chain couples TRBV7-9 to TRBJ1-5; possible D gene TRBD1, 5 bases. The germline V gene encodes CDR1 SEHNR and CDR2 FQNEAQ (reference sequence). Trimming stripped 1 base from V and 5 bases from J, with 9 bases between. The length of the CDR3 is 14 residues. CDR3: CASSLVGGDQPQHF. The CDR3 bases are TGTGCCAGCAGCTTAGTCGGGGGGGATCAGCCCCAGCATTTT.

This clonotype showed up just a few times. For the CDR3, the DNA is TGTGCCAGCAGTTACTCGAGTCAGGTGTCTGAAAAACTGTTTTTT. Residues: CASSYSSQVSEKLFF. J is TRBJ1-4 and V is TRBV6-5; D gene ambiguous. Germline V CDR1 and CDR2: MNHEY, SVGAGI. The CDR3 extends over 15 amino acids. V gave up 0 bases and J gave up 7 bases, with 12 bases separating them.